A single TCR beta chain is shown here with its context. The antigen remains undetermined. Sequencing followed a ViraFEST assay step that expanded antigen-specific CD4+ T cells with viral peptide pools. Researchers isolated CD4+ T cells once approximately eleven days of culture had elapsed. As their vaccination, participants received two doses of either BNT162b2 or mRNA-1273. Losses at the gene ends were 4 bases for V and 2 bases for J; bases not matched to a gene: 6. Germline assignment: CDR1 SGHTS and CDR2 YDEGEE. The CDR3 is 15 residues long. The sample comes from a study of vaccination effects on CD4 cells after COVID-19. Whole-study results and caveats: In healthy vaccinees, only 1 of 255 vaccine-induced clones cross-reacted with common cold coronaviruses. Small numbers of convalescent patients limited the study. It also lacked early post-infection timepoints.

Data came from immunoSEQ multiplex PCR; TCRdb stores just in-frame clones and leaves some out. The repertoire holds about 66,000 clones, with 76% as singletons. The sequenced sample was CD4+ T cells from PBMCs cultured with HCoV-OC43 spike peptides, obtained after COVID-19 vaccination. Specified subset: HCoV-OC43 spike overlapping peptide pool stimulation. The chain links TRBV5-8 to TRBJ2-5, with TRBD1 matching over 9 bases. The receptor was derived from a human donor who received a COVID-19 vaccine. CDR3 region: CASSRTGTGQETQYF. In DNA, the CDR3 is TGTGCCAGCAGCAGAACCGGGACAGGGCAAGAGACCCAGTACTTC.